The clone carrying this T cell receptor beta chain was seen only a few times. Its antigen is undetermined. The data were taken from a study of blood T cells in healthy people across ages. Overall study results and limits: Roughly linear declines in TCR beta diversity per million T cells occurred with age.

For the second PCR, which ran for about 6 to 11 cycles, a sample-barcoded 5' primer and a J-beta primer mix were used. Each CDR3 protein is one row after TCRdb ran MiXCR on the 5' RACE reads. This table has more than 900,000 distinct CDR3 sequences, about 28% appearing once. The germline V gene encodes CDR1 SGHVS and CDR2 FNYEAQ. CDR3 size: 14 residues. Unmatched junction bases numbered 6, after V lost 5 bases and J lost 2 bases. The study drew donors from healthy Caucasian individuals in Russia aged about 6 to 90. Each donor's blood draw was approximately 10 milliliters of peripheral blood. These same records also appear under a second study, on T cells of mothers and their children. This second study says: Three healthy Caucasian mothers gave samples, and so did their six children.

The sequencing sample was made of blood. The chain carries TRBV7-6 and TRBJ2-7; 7 nucleotides align to TRBD1. This receptor was obtained from a woman between 40 and 55 years old in good health. The CDR3 DNA reads as TGTGCCAGCAGCGAAGGGGACAGACCCTACGAGCAGTACTTC. Translation gives CASSEGDRPYEQYF.